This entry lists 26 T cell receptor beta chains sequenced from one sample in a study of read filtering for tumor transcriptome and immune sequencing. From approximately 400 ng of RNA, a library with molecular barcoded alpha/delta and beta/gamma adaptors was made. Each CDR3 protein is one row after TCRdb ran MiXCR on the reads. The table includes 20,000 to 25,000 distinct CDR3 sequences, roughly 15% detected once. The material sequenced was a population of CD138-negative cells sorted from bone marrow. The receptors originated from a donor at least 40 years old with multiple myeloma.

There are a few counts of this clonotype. The CDR3 DNA reads as TGTGCCAGCATCACCGGGGGCCGCTCTGGAAACACCATATATTTT. It translates to CASITGGRSGNTIYF. V usage is TRBV6-2 or TRBV6-3 and J usage is TRBJ1-3; possible D gene TRBD1, 6 bases. The germline CDR1 and CDR2 sequences are MNHEY and SVGEGT. The V end lost 7 bases, the J end lost 0 bases, and 13 bases lay between the germline ends. CDR3 length: 15 residues.

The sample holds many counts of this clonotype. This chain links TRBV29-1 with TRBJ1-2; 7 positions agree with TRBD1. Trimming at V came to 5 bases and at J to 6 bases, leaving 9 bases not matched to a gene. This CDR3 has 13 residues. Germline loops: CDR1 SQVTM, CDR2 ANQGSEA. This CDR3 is CSVLETGENGYTF. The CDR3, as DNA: TGCAGCGTTTTAGAAACAGGGGAGAATGGCTACACCTTC.

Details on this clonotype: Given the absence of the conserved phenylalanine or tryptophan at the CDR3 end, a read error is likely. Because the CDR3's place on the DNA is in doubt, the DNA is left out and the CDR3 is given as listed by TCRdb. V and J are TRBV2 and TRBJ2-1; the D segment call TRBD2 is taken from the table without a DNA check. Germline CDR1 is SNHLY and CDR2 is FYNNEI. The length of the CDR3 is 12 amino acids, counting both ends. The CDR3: CASGTSGGERFL.

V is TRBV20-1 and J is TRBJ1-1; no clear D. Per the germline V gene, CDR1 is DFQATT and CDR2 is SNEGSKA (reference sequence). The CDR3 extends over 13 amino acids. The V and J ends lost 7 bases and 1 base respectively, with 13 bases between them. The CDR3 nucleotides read TGCAGTGGGTCACTGTCGGGGAACACTGAAGCTTTCTTT. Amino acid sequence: CSGSLSGNTEAFF.

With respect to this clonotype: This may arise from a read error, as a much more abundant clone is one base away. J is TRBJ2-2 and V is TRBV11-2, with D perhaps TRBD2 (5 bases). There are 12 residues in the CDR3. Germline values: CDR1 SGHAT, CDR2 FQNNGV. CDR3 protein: CASSHMAGELLF. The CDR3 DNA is TGTGCCAGCAGCCACATGGCCGGGGAGCTGCTTTTT.

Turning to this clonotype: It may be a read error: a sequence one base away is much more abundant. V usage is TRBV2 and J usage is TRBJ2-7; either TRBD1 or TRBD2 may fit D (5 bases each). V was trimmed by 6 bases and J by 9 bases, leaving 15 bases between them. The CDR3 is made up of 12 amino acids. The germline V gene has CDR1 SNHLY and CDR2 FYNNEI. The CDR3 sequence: CASRGHARGQYF. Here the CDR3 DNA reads TGTGCCAGCAGAGGACATGCCCGGGGGCAGTACTTC.

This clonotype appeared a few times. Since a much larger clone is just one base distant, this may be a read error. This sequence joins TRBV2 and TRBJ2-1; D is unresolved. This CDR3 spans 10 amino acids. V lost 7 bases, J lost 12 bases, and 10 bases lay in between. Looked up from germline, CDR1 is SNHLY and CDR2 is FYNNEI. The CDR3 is CASNQRGQFF. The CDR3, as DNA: TGTGCCAGCAATCAGCGTGGGCAGTTCTTC.

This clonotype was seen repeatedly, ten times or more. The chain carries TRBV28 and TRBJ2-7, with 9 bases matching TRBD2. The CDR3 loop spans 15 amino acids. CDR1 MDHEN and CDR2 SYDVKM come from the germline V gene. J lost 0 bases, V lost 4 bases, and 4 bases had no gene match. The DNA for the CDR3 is TGTGCCAGCAGTTCCGGACTAGCGAACTCCTACGAGCAGTACTTC. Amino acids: CASSSGLANSYEQYF.

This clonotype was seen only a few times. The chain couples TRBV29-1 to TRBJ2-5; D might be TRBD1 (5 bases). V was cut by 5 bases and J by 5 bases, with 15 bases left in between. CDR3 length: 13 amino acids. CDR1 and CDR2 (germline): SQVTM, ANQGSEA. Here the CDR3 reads CSVSPTAGETQYF. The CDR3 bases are TGCAGCGTTTCCCCGACAGCTGGGGAGACCCAGTACTTC.

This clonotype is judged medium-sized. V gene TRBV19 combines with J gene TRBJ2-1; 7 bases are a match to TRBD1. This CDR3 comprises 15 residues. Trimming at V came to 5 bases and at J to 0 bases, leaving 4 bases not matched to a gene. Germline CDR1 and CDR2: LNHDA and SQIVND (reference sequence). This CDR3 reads CASSPGDSSYNEQFF. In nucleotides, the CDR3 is TGTGCCAGTAGTCCTGGGGACAGCTCCTACAATGAGCAGTTCTTC.

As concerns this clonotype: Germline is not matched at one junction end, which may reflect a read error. The CDR3 reads CATGRSRKTGELFF. In DNA form, the CDR3 reads TGTGCCACCGGCAGGAGCAGGAAAACCGGGGAGCTGTTCTTT. The V call is TRBV24-1, the J call TRBJ2-2; tentatively, D is TRBD2 (5 bases). Germline CDR1 reads KGHDR; CDR2 reads SFDVKD. This CDR3 contains 14 residues.

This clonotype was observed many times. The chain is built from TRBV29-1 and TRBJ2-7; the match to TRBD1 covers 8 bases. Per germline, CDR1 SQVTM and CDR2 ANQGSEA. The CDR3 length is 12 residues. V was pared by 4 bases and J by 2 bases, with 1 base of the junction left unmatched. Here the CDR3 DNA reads TGCAGCGTTGTGACAGGGGCCTACGAGCAGTACTTC. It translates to CSVVTGAYEQYF.

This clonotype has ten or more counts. CDR3 sequence (DNA): TGCAGTGCTGCCCGATCCGGAGGGGGTTATAGCAATCAGCCCCAGCATTTT. Its translation: CSAARSGGGYSNQPQHF. The rearrangement links TRBV20-1 to TRBJ1-5; perhaps TRBD1 as D (6 bases). CDR1 DFQATT and CDR2 SNEGSKA come from the germline V gene (reference sequence). The CDR3 contains 17 residues. Trimming cost V 5 bases and J 0 bases, with 20 bases left between them.

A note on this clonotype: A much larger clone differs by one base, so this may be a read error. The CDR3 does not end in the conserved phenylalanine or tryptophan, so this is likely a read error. The CDR3 loop reads CSASYQETQYS. CDR3 coding DNA: TGCAGTGCTAGCTACCAAGAGACCCAGTACTCC. The chain uses TRBV20-1 and TRBJ2-5; D unresolved. V lost 3 bases to trimming and J lost 0 bases, with 2 bases between them. Germline CDR1 and CDR2: DFQATT and SNEGSKA (reference sequence). The CDR3 spans 11 residues.

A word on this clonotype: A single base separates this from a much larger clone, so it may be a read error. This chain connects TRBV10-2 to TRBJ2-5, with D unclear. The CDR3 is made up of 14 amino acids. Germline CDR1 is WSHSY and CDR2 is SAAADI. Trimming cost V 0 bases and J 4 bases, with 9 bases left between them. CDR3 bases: TGCGCCAGCAGTGAGTCCACAGCCCTAGAGACCCAGTACTTC. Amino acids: CASSESTALETQYF.

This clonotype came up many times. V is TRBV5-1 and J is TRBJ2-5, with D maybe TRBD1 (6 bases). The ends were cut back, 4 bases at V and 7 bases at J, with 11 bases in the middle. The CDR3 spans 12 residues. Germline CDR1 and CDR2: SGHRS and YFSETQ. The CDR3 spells CASSGTDRTQYF. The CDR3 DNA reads TGCGCCAGCAGCGGGACGGACAGGACCCAGTACTTC.

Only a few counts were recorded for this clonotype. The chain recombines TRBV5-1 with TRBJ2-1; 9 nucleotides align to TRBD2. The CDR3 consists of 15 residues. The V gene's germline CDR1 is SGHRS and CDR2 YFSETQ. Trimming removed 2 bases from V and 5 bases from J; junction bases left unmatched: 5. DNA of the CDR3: TGCGCCAGCAGCTTCGGCCTAGCGGGAAACAATGAGCAGTTCTTC. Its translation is CASSFGLAGNNEQFF.

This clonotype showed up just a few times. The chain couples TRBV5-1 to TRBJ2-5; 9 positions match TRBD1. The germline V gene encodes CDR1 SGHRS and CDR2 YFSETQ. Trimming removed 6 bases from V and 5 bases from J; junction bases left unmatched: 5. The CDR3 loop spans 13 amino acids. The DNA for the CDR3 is TGCGCCAGCACCACAGGGGGCGGTGAGACCCAGTACTTC. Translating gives CASTTGGGETQYF. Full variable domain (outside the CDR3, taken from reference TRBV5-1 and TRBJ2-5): KAGVTQTPRYLIKTRGQQVTLSCSPISGHRSVSWYQQTPGQGLQFLFEYFSETQRNKGNFPGRFSGRQFSNSRSEMNVSTLELGDSALYLCASTTGGGETQYFGPGTRLLVL.

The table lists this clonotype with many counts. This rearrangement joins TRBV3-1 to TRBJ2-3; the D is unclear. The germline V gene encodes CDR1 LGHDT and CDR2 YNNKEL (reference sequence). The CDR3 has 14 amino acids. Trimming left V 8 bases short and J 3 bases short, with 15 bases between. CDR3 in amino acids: CASGSKKLTDTQYF. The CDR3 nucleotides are TGTGCCAGCGGTTCTAAGAAATTAACAGATACGCAGTATTTT.

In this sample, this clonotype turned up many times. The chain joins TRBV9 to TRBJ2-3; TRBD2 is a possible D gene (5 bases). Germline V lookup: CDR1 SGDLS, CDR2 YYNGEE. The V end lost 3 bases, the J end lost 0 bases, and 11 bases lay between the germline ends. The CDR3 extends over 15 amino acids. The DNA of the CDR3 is TGTGCCAGCAGCGGCAGGACTTATAGCACAGATACGCAGTATTTT. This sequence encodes CASSGRTYSTDTQYF.

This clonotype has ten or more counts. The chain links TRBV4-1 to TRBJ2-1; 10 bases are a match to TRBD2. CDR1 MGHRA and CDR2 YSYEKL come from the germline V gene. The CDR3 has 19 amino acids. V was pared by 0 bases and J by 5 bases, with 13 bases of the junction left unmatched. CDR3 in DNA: TGCGCCAGCAGCCAAGATGGAAGCGGGAGGGCCTATATTAACAATGAGCAGTTCTTC. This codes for CASSQDGSGRAYINNEQFF.

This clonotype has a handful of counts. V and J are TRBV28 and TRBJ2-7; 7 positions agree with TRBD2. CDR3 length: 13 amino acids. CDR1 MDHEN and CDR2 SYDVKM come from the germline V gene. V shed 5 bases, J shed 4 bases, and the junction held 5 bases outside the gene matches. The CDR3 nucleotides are TGTGCCAGCAGTAGCGGGGATCCTTACGAGCAGTACTTC. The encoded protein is CASSSGDPYEQYF. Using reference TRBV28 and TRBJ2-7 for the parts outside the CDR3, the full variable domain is DVKVTQSSRYLVKRTGEKVFLECVQDMDHENMFWYRQDPGLGLRLIYFSYDVKMKEKGDIPEGYSVSREKKERFSLILESASTNQTSMYLCASSSGDPYEQYFGPGTRLTVT.

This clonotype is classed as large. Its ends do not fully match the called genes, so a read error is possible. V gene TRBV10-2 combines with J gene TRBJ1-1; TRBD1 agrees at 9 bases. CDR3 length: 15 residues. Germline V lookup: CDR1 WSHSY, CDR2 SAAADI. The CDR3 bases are TGTGCCATCAGTACACCGGGACAGGGGAACACTGAAGCTTTCTTT. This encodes CAISTPGQGNTEAFF.

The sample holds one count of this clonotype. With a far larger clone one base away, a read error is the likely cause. As DNA, the CDR3 is TGCGCCAGCAGCGCGCGACTCCAGGAGGCGAGGCAAAACACTCAGTACTTC. It encodes CASSARLQEARQNTQYF. V is TRBV4-1 and J is TRBJ2-7; D is possibly TRBD2 (5 bases). The germline V gene has CDR1 MGHRA and CDR2 YSYEKL. The CDR3 runs to 17 residues. Trimming removed 5 bases from V and 10 bases from J, with 30 bases in between.

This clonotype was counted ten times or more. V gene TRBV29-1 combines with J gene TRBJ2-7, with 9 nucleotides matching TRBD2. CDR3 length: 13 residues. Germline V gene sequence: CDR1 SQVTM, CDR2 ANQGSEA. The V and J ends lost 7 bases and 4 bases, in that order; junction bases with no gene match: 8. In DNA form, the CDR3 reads TGCAGCGCCTTAGCGGGAGTCGCTTACGAGCAGTACTTC. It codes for CSALAGVAYEQYF.

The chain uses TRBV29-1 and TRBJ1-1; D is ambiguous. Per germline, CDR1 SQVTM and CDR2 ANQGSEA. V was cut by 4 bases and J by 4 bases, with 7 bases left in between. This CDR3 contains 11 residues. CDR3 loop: CSVGRLTEAFF. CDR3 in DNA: TGCAGCGTTGGGCGACTCACTGAAGCTTTCTTT. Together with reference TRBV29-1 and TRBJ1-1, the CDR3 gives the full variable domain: SAVISQKPSRDICQRGTSLTIQCQVDSQVTMMFWYRQQPGQSLTLIATANQGSEATYESGFVIDKFPISRPNLTFSTLTVSNMSPEDSSIYLCSVGRLTEAFFGQGTRLTVV.